This T cell receptor (beta chain) was recorded in a study of T-cell reconstitution after alpha-beta-depleted transplantation in children. Germline-derived CDR1 and CDR2 are SQVTM and ANQGSEA. This CDR3 is 14 amino acids long. The V and J ends lost 4 bases and 5 bases respectively, with 17 bases between them. Preparation of the TCRbeta library involved a method that used unique molecular identifiers. TCRdb redid the calling of the PCR reads with MiXCR, one entry per CDR3 protein. The sample records around 480,000 distinct CDR3 sequences, approximately 32% being singletons. The sequence was collected from a human donor who donated a stem cell graft to a child with aplastic anemia. The genes are TRBV29-1 and TRBJ1-2; TRBD1 is a possible D gene (5 bases). Sequencing was performed on PBMCs from the stem cell graft donor, taken from the stem cell graft. CDR3 amino acids: CSVGRDGGAYGYTF. In DNA, the CDR3 is TGCAGCGTTGGCCGGGACGGAGGCGCATATGGCTACACCTTC.